The rows below give T cell receptor beta chains drawn from one sample of a study of cytomegalovirus exposure and HLA in healthy donors. Profiled with immunoSEQ multiplex PCR; TCRdb holds only in-frame clones, not every one. This table holds around 170,000 clones, under 80% found once. Sequencing was carried out using PBMCs. The receptors derive from a woman between 25 and 40 years old in good health and CMV-seropositive. The CDR3 runs from the conserved cysteine through the conserved F or W. Each record gives: V gene, CDR3 length, J gene, CDR3 protein.

V: TRBV6-6; length: 14; J: TRBJ2-1; CDR3: CASLDRVNYNEQFF
V: TRBV5-6; length: 14; J: TRBJ1-3; CDR3: CASSFQQGRNTIYF
V: TRBV28; length: 14; J: TRBJ1-5; CDR3: CASSLGGVGQPQHF
V: TRBV11-2; length: 15; J: TRBJ2-1; CDR3: CASSDRDSSYNEQFF
V: TRBV11-3; length: 12; J: TRBJ1-1; CDR3: CASSLAVEGAFF
V: TRBV2; length: 14; J: TRBJ2-5; CDR3: CASSPGTGGETQYF
V: TRBV4-1; length: 14; J: TRBJ1-5; CDR3: CASRSEQGNQPQHF
V: TRBV4-1; length: 17; J: TRBJ2-7; CDR3: CASSPTPGRGQTYEQYF
V: TRBV9; length: 13; J: TRBJ1-6; CDR3: CASSEGQGSPLHF
V: TRBV27; length: 14; J: TRBJ2-3; CDR3: CASRLAGSTDTQYF
V: TRBV6-1; length: 14; J: TRBJ1-1; CDR3: CASRPDRGITEAFF
V: TRBV19; length: 15; J: TRBJ1-2; CDR3: CASSIGGGLGYGYTF
V: TRBV4-1; length: 15; J: TRBJ2-7; CDR3: CASSQVSGSSYEQYF
V: TRBV28; length: 16; J: TRBJ2-1; CDR3: CASSVSGSRSYNEQFF
V: TRBV28; length: 13; J: TRBJ2-7; CDR3: CASTTGARYEQYF
V: TRBV29-1; length: 13; J: TRBJ2-3; CDR3: CSVVRGDTDTQYF
V: TRBV19; length: 15; J: TRBJ2-2; CDR3: CASSTRDSPTGELFF
V: TRBV6-1; length: 14; J: TRBJ2-2; CDR3: CASTAPGGSGELFF
V: TRBV9; length: 15; J: TRBJ2-1; CDR3: CASSPRDSSYNEQFF
V: TRBV9; length: 15; J: TRBJ1-5; CDR3: CASSVWADSNQPQHF
V: TRBV5-1; length: 14; J: TRBJ2-5; CDR3: CASSFPGVQETQYF
V: TRBV5-1; length: 12; J: TRBJ2-3; CDR3: CASSLSTDTQYF
V: TRBV9; length: 15; J: TRBJ2-1; CDR3: CASSVDVASYNEQFF
V: TRBV13; length: 15; J: TRBJ2-7; CDR3: CASSSRDSLLDEQYF
V: TRBV18; length: 16; J: TRBJ1-1; CDR3: CASSPPAGTVNTEAFF
V: TRBV28; length: 14; J: TRBJ2-3; CDR3: CATRQGSPTDTQYF
V: TRBV5-1; length: 15; J: TRBJ2-2; CDR3: CASSLGLAGAGELFF
V: TRBV6-1; length: 15; J: TRBJ1-2; CDR3: CASSSRDRGQFGYTF
V: TRBV6-5; length: 15; J: TRBJ2-1; CDR3: CASSSTGTRPTEQFF
V: TRBV5-6; length: 12; J: TRBJ1-1; CDR3: CASSSGGGLAFF
V: TRBV27; length: 14; J: TRBJ2-2; CDR3: CASRPAGVSGELFF
V: TRBV4-2; length: 16; J: TRBJ1-1; CDR3: CASSQDLTGPNTEAFF